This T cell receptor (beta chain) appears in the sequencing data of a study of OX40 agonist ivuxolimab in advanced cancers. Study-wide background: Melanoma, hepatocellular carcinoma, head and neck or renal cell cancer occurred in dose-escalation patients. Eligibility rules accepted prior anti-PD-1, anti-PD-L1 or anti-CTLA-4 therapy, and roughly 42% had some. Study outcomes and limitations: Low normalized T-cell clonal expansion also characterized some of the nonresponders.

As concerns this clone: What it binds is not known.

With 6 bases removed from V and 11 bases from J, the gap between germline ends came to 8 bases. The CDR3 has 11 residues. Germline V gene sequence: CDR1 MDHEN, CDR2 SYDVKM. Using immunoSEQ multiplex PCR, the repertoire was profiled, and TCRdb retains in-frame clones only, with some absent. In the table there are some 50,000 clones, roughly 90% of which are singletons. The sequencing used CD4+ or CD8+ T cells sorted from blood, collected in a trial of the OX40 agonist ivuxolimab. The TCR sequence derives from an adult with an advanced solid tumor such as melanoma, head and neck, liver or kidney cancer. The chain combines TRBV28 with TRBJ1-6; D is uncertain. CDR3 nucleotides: TGTGCCAGCAGAAACTGGGCACCCCTCCACTTT. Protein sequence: CASRNWAPLHF.